The present entry profiles one T cell receptor (beta chain) with its context. Germline lookup yields CDR1 LGHNA and CDR2 YNFKEQ. V dropped 3 bases and J dropped 2 bases, with 11 bases sitting between them. CDR3 length: 14 residues. This sample was included in a study of blood T cell repertoires in COVID-19. In the study overall: From the United States, Italy and Spain came samples of acute and convalescent COVID-19. Sample material is recorded as cDNA or gDNA derived from T cells, B-cell-depleted T cells, or PBMCs.

Original data processing: Amplification of reference gene primers was used by the study to estimate nucleated cell counts. The data were produced by immunoSEQ multiplex PCR, yet TCRdb's version contains in-frame clones alone and is incomplete. D and trimming were read from the DNA, whereas the V and J calls and clone size are those reported in that table. In the table there are some 150,000 clones, roughly 84% of which are singletons. Seattle-derived patients entered the study during active infection and were followed longitudinally. The rearrangement links TRBV4-2 to TRBJ2-7; perhaps TRBD2 as D (6 bases). Material: peripheral blood. The clonotype originates from a woman aged 55-70 years with COVID-19, enrolled during active disease. This chain's CDR3 is CASSQNRGTYEQYF. For the CDR3, the DNA is TGTGCCAGCAGCCAGAACCGGGGGACCTACGAGCAGTACTTC.